Below, 13 T cell receptor beta chains from the same sample are listed, as sequenced in a study of human T cells and chemical hapten exposure. TCRdb reprocessed the RACE reads with MiXCR, giving one entry per CDR3 protein. The data show around 120,000 distinct CDR3 sequences, about 13% seen once. The time point here: pre-sensitization, week 0. Treatment here: therapeutic diphenylcyclopropenone sensitization with weekly scalp DPC. The sequencing here drew on whole blood, taken in connection with sensitization to the hapten diphenylcyclopropenone (DPC). The receptors shown here come from a woman under 30 with alopecia areata. Some clones in this sample may be carry-over from other donors' samples.

The chain joins TRBV4-1 to TRBJ2-6, with TRBD1 identical over 7 bases. V shed 6 bases, J shed 2 bases, and the junction held 7 bases outside the gene matches. This CDR3 comprises 16 residues. From germline, CDR1 is MGHRA and CDR2 YSYEKL. The CDR3 sequence is CASREGTVAGANVLTF. The CDR3 bases are TGCGCCAGCAGGGAAGGGACAGTTGCTGGGGCCAACGTCCTGACTTTC.

The rearrangement links TRBV5-6 to TRBJ1-4; 7 nucleotides align to TRBD1. This CDR3 contains 15 residues. In germline, CDR1 is SGHDT, CDR2 YYEEEE. J gave up 8 bases and V 0 bases, and 7 bases lay outside the gene matches. CDR3 bases: TGTGCCAGCAGCTTGGAGGGGACAGCCGGGGAAAAACTGTTTTTT. Its protein is CASSLEGTAGEKLFF.

In this sample, this clonotype turned up many times. The chain has TRBV20-1 and TRBJ1-1, with a tentative D call TRBD1 (5 bases). V was trimmed by 5 bases and J by 4 bases, leaving 14 bases between them. The length of the CDR3 is 13 residues. Germline CDR1 DFQATT, CDR2 SNEGSKA (reference sequence). The CDR3 reads CSAPRGVGTEAFF. The CDR3 DNA sequence: TGCAGTGCTCCCCGGGGGGTAGGCACTGAAGCTTTCTTT.

V is TRBV5-1 and J is TRBJ2-7, with D possibly TRBD2 on 6 matching bases. Germline CDR1 reads SGHRS; CDR2 reads YFSETQ. The CDR3 extends over 13 amino acids. V lost 4 bases and J 3 bases, leaving 11 bases between the germline ends. CDR3 DNA: TGCGCCAGCAGCGCGGGACTCCTCTACGAGCAGTACTTC. It is translated as CASSAGLLYEQYF. Combining the CDR3 with reference TRBV5-1 and TRBJ2-7 gives the whole variable domain KAGVTQTPRYLIKTRGQQVTLSCSPISGHRSVSWYQQTPGQGLQFLFEYFSETQRNKGNFPGRFSGRQFSNSRSEMNVSTLELGDSALYLCASSAGLLYEQYFGPGTRLTVT.

J is TRBJ2-1 and V is TRBV20-1, with a possible D match to TRBD2 (7 bases). The CDR3 loop spans 14 amino acids. Germline V gives CDR1 DFQATT, CDR2 SNEGSKA (reference sequence). V shed 1 base and J shed 5 bases, with 12 bases lying between them. CDR3: CSARVGGPHNEQFF. CDR3 bases: TGCAGTGCTAGAGTCGGGGGGCCCCACAATGAGCAGTTCTTC.

The CDR3 DNA reads TGTGCCAGCAGTTATATCCGGGAAGCTTTCTTT. It yields the protein CASSYIREAFF. The rearrangement uses TRBV6-2 or TRBV6-3 and TRBJ1-1, with D unresolved. V shed 3 bases and J shed 8 bases, with 7 bases lying between them. The CDR3 extends over 11 amino acids. The germline gives CDR1 MNHEY, CDR2 SVGEGT.

The rearrangement links TRBV6-2 or TRBV6-3 to TRBJ1-1; maybe TRBD1 (5 bases). The CDR3 contains 13 residues. CDR1 is MNHEY, CDR2 SVGEGT, per germline. V was pared by 6 bases and J by 9 bases, with 17 bases between. Here the CDR3 DNA reads TGTGCCAGCAGCCGCGCCGGGGGTGAGAAAGCTTTCTTT. This encodes CASSRAGGEKAFF.

This clonotype was seen a handful of times. The chain combines TRBV18 with TRBJ1-6; D may be TRBD1 (5 bases). The germline gives CDR1 KGHSH, CDR2 LQKENI. The CDR3 is made up of 15 amino acids. Deletions cut 2 bases from V and 9 bases from J, with 14 bases between. In nucleotides, the CDR3 is TGTGCCAGCTCACCAGGCGGCAGGGCCCGTTCACCCCTCCACTTT. Its protein product is CASSPGGRARSPLHF. Based on the CDR3 plus reference TRBV18 and TRBJ1-6, the full variable domain is NAGVMQNPRHLVRRRGQEARLRCSPMKGHSHVYWYRQLPEEGLKFMVYLQKENIIDESGMPKERFSAEFPKEGPSILRIQQVVRGDSAAYFCASSPGGRARSPLHFGNGTRLTVT.

In its sample, this clonotype was seen once. The chain carries TRBV27 and TRBJ1-4; perhaps TRBD1 as D (5 bases). Germline V gene sequence: CDR1 MNHEY, CDR2 SMNVEV (reference sequence). This CDR3 comprises 15 residues. V was clipped by 0 bases and J by 3 bases, with 8 bases between them. The CDR3 DNA sequence: TGTGCCAGCAGTTTATCGCCGGGGGCTAATGAAAAACTGTTTTTT. It specifies CASSLSPGANEKLFF.

The table lists this clonotype with many counts. This sequence joins TRBV7-2 and TRBJ1-1, with D uncertain. This CDR3 spans 12 amino acids. The ends were cut back, 4 bases at V and 7 bases at J, with 10 bases in the middle. Germline assignment: CDR1 SGHTA and CDR2 FQGNSA. The DNA of the CDR3 is TGTGCCAGCAGCTCCATTCAGGATGAAGCTTTCTTT. This encodes CASSSIQDEAFF.

This clonotype has a handful of counts. V gene TRBV7-8 combines with J gene TRBJ2-2, with 7 bases matching TRBD1. The CDR3 totals 18 residues. V was clipped by 5 bases and J by 1 base; unmatched bases: 13. Germline V lookup: CDR1 SGHVS, CDR2 FQNEAQ. The CDR3 reads CASSPTGQRPWNTGELFF. CDR3 bases: TGTGCCAGCAGCCCTACGGGACAGAGGCCCTGGAACACCGGGGAGCTGTTTTTT.

Only a few counts were recorded for this clonotype. The V and J genes are TRBV18 and TRBJ1-1, with D unclear. Trimming stripped 4 bases from V and 5 bases from J, with 14 bases between. Germline assignment: CDR1 KGHSH and CDR2 LQKENI. CDR3 length: 14 residues. This CDR3 reads CASSRFEGRTEAFF. CDR3 coding DNA: TGTGCCAGCTCACGCTTTGAGGGAAGAACTGAAGCTTTCTTT.

This clonotype showed up just a few times. The chain uses TRBV28 and TRBJ2-5; D is perhaps TRBD2 (5 bases). Germline V gene lookup returns CDR1 MDHEN and CDR2 SYDVKM. The V and J ends lost 2 bases and 0 bases respectively, with 10 bases between them. The CDR3 contains 15 residues. The CDR3 bases are TGTGCCAGCAGTTTAGGACTCTTTGACCAAGAGACCCAGTACTTC. This codes for CASSLGLFDQETQYF.